The 12 T cell receptor beta chains below come from one sample, sequenced in a study of metastatic and nonmetastatic thyroid tumors (dated by TCRdb to the early 2020s). The library was produced with PCR. TCRdb records Illumina HiSeq 4000 as the sequencer. Starting from the raw public reads, TCRdb applied fastp trimming at Q25, assembled clones with MiXCR and retained in-frame beta chains. The sample includes just over 20,000 clones, with roughly 12% observed a single time. The ten most abundant clones make up about 24% of the sample. No treatment had been received by any patient before thyroid surgery. The source material was blood. These receptors were taken from a female donor with papillary thyroid cancer or a benign thyroid nodule (not recorded which). Some clones in this sample may be carry-over from other donors' samples.

This clone was counted at least ten times. The rearrangement links TRBV9 to TRBJ1-5; no definite D call. The germline V and J ends were trimmed by 4 bases and 2 bases, with 7 bases remaining between them. Germline loops: CDR1 SGDLS, CDR2 YYNGEE. The CDR3 sequence is 13 residues long. CDR3 region: CASSPWGNQPQHF. As DNA, the CDR3 is TGTGCCAGCAGCCCCTGGGGCAATCAGCCCCAGCATTTT.

Only one count was recorded for this clone. Additional DNA sequences in this sample encode the identical CDR3. The gene calls are TRBV15 and TRBJ1-1; TRBD1 is a possible D gene (5 bases). The germline V gene has CDR1 LNHNV and CDR2 YYDKDF (reference sequence). The CDR3 has 15 amino acids. V lost 1 base to trimming and J lost 4 bases, with 13 bases between them. In DNA form, the CDR3 reads TGTGCCACCAGCAGAGTCACTGGGGCTGCCACTGAAGCTTTCTTT. Translating it yields CATSRVTGAATEAFF.

This clone was seen repeatedly, ten times or more. The chain recombines TRBV9 with TRBJ2-7, with a weak D call TRBD2 (6 bases). Trimming left V 0 bases short and J 4 bases short, with 14 bases between. The CDR3 loop spans 15 amino acids. Germline CDR1 and CDR2: SGDLS and YYNGEE. CDR3 region: CASSVGGAGIYEQYF. DNA for the CDR3: TGTGCCAGCAGCGTAGGCGGGGCAGGGATTTACGAGCAGTACTTC.

The sample holds many counts of this clone. The V and J genes are TRBV7-2 and TRBJ2-1, with D perhaps TRBD1 or TRBD2 (5 bases each). The ends were cut back, 1 base at V and 2 bases at J, with 9 bases in the middle. Germline V gene lookup returns CDR1 SGHTA and CDR2 FQGNSA. The CDR3 sequence is 15 residues long. The CDR3 region is CASSLVGGTYNEQFF. In DNA, the CDR3 is TGTGCCAGCAGCTTAGTTGGGGGAACCTACAATGAGCAGTTCTTC.

The chain is built from TRBV24-1 and TRBJ2-1, with TRBD2 matching 7 bases. This CDR3 is built from 15 residues. The junction had 9 bases not matched to a gene; V was cut back by 7 bases and J by 4 bases. Germline-derived CDR1 and CDR2 are KGHDR and SFDVKD. DNA of the CDR3: TGTGCCACCAGCCCTAGCGGAGAGGGATACAATGAGCAGTTCTTC. Encoded protein: CATSPSGEGYNEQFF.

The chain couples TRBV7-3 to TRBJ2-1; 9 nucleotides agree with TRBD1. J was trimmed by 2 bases and V by 5 bases; bases with no gene match: 7. CDR3 length: 16 amino acids. CDR1 is SGHTA and CDR2 is FQGTGA in the germline V gene. CDR3 nucleotide sequence: TGTGCCAGCAGCATCACGGACAGGGGCCCCTACAATGAGCAGTTCTTC. Translation gives CASSITDRGPYNEQFF.

In this sample, this clone turned up a few times. The chain couples TRBV12-5 to TRBJ1-5; D perhaps matches TRBD1 (6 bases). Between the trimmed V and J ends, which lost 2 bases and 6 bases, there was a span of 14 bases. Germline V gene data show CDR1 as LGHNT and CDR2 as FRNRAP. This CDR3 is built from 15 residues. The CDR3 reads CASGLFLGGAQPQHF. The CDR3 DNA is TGTGCTAGTGGTTTGTTCTTGGGGGGCGCTCAGCCCCAGCATTTT. The full variable domain, in which reference TRBV12-5 and TRBJ1-5 provide the parts outside the CDR3, is DARVTQTPRHKVTEMGQEVTMRCQPILGHNTVFWYRQTMMQGLELLAYFRNRAPLDDSGMPKDRFSAEMPDATLATLKIQPSEPRDSAVYFCASGLFLGGAQPQHFGDGTRLSIL.

Concerning this clone: One base away lies a much larger clone, so this may be a sequencing read error. This sample includes further DNA sequences coding for the same CDR3. The genes are TRBV27 and TRBJ1-1, with 7 bases matching TRBD1. CDR1 is MNHEY and CDR2 is SMNVEV in the germline V gene (reference sequence). The CDR3 runs 15 residues. The CDR3 is CASSFGEGADTEAFF. As DNA, the CDR3 is TGTGCCAGTAGTTTTGGGGAGGGGGCTGACACTGAAGCTTTCTTT.

This clone came up many times. The genes are TRBV25-1 and TRBJ2-1; 10 bases line up with TRBD2. CDR1 is MGHDK, CDR2 SYGVNS, per germline. CDR3 length equals 14 residues. Trimming at V came to 0 bases and at J to 13 bases, leaving 6 bases not matched to a gene. The DNA for the CDR3 is TGTGCCAGCAGTGAATATATACGGACTAGCGGCCAGTTCTTC. It encodes CASSEYIRTSGQFF.

Ten or more counts support this clone. This chain joins TRBV20-1 and TRBJ2-1; D is undetermined. Germline CDR1 reads DFQATT; CDR2 reads SNEGSKA (reference sequence). The V end was cut by 5 bases, the J end by 2 bases, with 13 bases between. The CDR3 is 14 residues long. The CDR3 coding sequence is TGCAGTGCTCGGTCGGACGGACCCTACAATGAGCAGTTCTTC. Amino acids: CSARSDGPYNEQFF.

This clone was detected many times. The V call is TRBV29-1, the J call TRBJ2-2, with a possible D match to TRBD2 (5 bases). The V and J ends lost 4 bases and 5 bases respectively, with 26 bases between them. Germline V gene lookup returns CDR1 SQVTM and CDR2 ANQGSEA. The CDR3 has 18 amino acids. The CDR3 here is CSVAPFSGRGGSTGELFF. CDR3 nucleotide sequence: TGCAGCGTTGCCCCATTCTCGGGCCGTGGAGGCAGTACCGGGGAGCTGTTTTTT.

Comment on this clone: Its ends do not fully match the called genes, so a read error is possible. This chain connects TRBV6-1 to TRBJ1-5; possible D gene TRBD1, 5 bases. The CDR3 sequence is 15 residues long. Germline V CDR1 and CDR2: MNHNS, SASEGT. This chain's CDR3 is CASSGGSVRNQPQHF. The CDR3 coding sequence is TGTGCAAGCAGTGGGGGATCAGTTCGCAATCAGCCCCAGCATTTT.